Shown below are 18 T cell receptor beta chains from a single sample sequenced in a study of shared clonotypes between healthy human individuals. Method: immunoSEQ multiplex PCR; TCRdb's copy keeps in-frame clones and lacks some. There are about 380,000 clones in the sample; 96% occur only once, and about 0.32% lies in the top ten. The sequenced sample consisted of memory CD8+ T cells sorted from blood. Regarding subset: CD45RO+ cells pooled with CCR7-negative TemRA cells. The receptors were gathered from a man aged 25-45 years in good health.

The genes are TRBV7-8 and TRBJ2-5; perhaps TRBD1 as D (5 bases). Trimming took 1 base from V and 5 from J, leaving 8 bases between them. Per the germline V gene, CDR1 is SGHVS and CDR2 is FQNEAQ. The length of the CDR3 is 13 residues. The CDR3 sequence: CASSLVGAETQYF. In nucleotides, the CDR3 is TGTGCCAGCAGCTTAGTTGGGGCCGAGACCCAGTACTTC.

This chain joins TRBV7-9 and TRBJ2-1; D gene unclear. The germline V gene encodes CDR1 SEHNR and CDR2 FQNEAQ (reference sequence). The CDR3 consists of 15 residues. Trimming took off 4 bases at V and 2 bases at J, with 12 bases between the two ends. The CDR3 sequence is CASSSHVGAYNEQFF. The CDR3 region has the DNA TGTGCCAGCAGCTCCCATGTAGGAGCCTACAATGAGCAGTTCTTC.

The CDR3 loop is CASSEGHDPYEQYF. In DNA form, the CDR3 reads TGTGCCAGCAGCGAGGGACATGACCCCTACGAGCAGTACTTC. The V gene is TRBV5-4, the J gene TRBJ2-7, with D maybe TRBD1 (6 bases). V was shortened by 4 bases and J by 2 bases, with 13 bases between the two germline ends. Germline V gene lookup returns CDR1 SGHNT and CDR2 YYREEE (reference sequence). The CDR3 is 14 amino acids.

The genes are TRBV13 and TRBJ2-2; D remains unclear. The germline V gene has CDR1 PRHDT and CDR2 FYEKMQ (reference sequence). Between the trimmed V and J ends, which lost 0 bases and 5 bases, there was a span of 7 bases. The CDR3 has 14 amino acids. The CDR3 sequence: CASSLGTKTGELFF. As DNA, the CDR3 is TGTGCCAGCAGCTTAGGTACTAAGACCGGGGAGCTGTTTTTT.

The V and J genes are TRBV7-9 and TRBJ1-3; 9 bases are shared with TRBD1. This CDR3 is 15 amino acids long. Germline lookup yields CDR1 SEHNR and CDR2 FQNEAQ (reference sequence). The V gene end was trimmed by 4 bases and the J gene end by 2 bases; junction bases not matched to a gene: 3. The chain's CDR3 is CASSSYRGPGNTIYF. The CDR3 region has the DNA TGTGCCAGCAGCTCATACAGGGGGCCTGGAAACACCATATATTTT.

The sample holds one count of this clone. CDR3: CSVGIQLSSYEQYF. The CDR3 nucleotides read TGCAGCGTTGGTATCCAGCTCAGCTCCTACGAGCAGTACTTC. The J gene is TRBJ2-7, the V gene TRBV29-1; the D is unclear. The CDR3 runs to 14 residues. The V end lost 4 bases, the J end lost 0 bases, and 13 bases lay between the germline ends. Per germline, CDR1 SQVTM and CDR2 ANQGSEA.

This clone was seen only once. This chain connects TRBV5-8 to TRBJ2-3, with a tentative D call TRBD2 (6 bases). The V and J ends lost 2 bases and 2 bases respectively, with 9 bases between them. CDR1 SGHTS and CDR2 YDEGEE come from the germline V gene. This CDR3 is built from 14 residues. The CDR3 here is CASSLAGLTDTQYF. DNA of the CDR3: TGTGCCAGCAGCTTAGCGGGCCTCACAGATACGCAGTATTTT. Full variable domain (remainder filled in from reference TRBV5-8 and TRBJ2-3): EAGVTQSPTHLIKTRGQQATLRCSPISGHTSVYWYQQALGLGLQFLLWYDEGEERNRGNFPPRFSGRQFPNYSSELNVNALELEDSALYLCASSLAGLTDTQYFGPGTRLTVL.

This chain connects TRBV5-5 to TRBJ2-3, with 7 bases aligning to TRBD2. Germline CDR1 SGHKS, CDR2 YYEKEE (reference sequence). The V and J ends lost 0 bases and 2 bases, in that order; junction bases with no gene match: 6. This CDR3 has 16 residues. The CDR3 loop is CASSLVWRETTDTQYF. For the CDR3, the DNA is TGTGCCAGCAGCTTGGTCTGGCGGGAGACCACAGATACGCAGTATTTT.

With respect to this clone: Other DNA variants within this sample encode the same CDR3. V usage is TRBV5-1 and J usage is TRBJ1-1; D is unclear. The CDR3 contains 14 residues. Between the trimmed V and J ends, which lost 0 bases and 2 bases, there was a span of 8 bases. From germline, CDR1 is SGHRS and CDR2 YFSETQ. The DNA of the CDR3 is TGCGCCAGCAGCTTGGCTGGGCCCAACACTGAAGCTTTCTTT. Translated, it gives CASSLAGPNTEAFF.

The gene calls are TRBV11-2 and TRBJ2-5, with D unclear. V lost 5 bases and J lost 7, with 14 bases in between. Per germline, CDR1 SGHAT and CDR2 FQNNGV. The CDR3 length is 13 residues. The CDR3 DNA sequence: TGTGCCAGCAGCCCAGCCCTCCCCGCGACCCAGTACTTC. It yields the protein CASSPALPATQYF.

As to this clone: Other DNA variants within this sample encode the same CDR3. V usage is TRBV5-8 and J usage is TRBJ1-5, with D possibly being TRBD1 (5 bases). From germline, CDR1 is SGHTS and CDR2 YDEGEE. Trimming left V 8 bases short and J 2 bases short, with 17 bases between. The CDR3 loop spans 15 amino acids. The CDR3 protein is CASHILGVGNQPQHF. CDR3 DNA sequence: TGTGCCAGTCATATCTTAGGGGTTGGCAATCAGCCCCAGCATTTT.

J is TRBJ1-2 and V is TRBV29-1; D gene unclear. Germline CDR1 SQVTM, CDR2 ANQGSEA. V lost 4 bases to trimming and J lost 4 bases, with 13 bases between them. The CDR3 is made up of 13 amino acids. CDR3 amino acids: CSVVKPLTYGYTF. The CDR3 nucleotides are TGCAGCGTTGTCAAGCCTCTTACCTATGGCTACACCTTC.

The rearrangement uses TRBV19 and TRBJ1-2; D possibly corresponds to TRBD1 (6 bases). With 2 bases removed from V and 5 bases from J, the gap between germline ends came to 15 bases. The CDR3 sequence is 15 residues long. Germline V gene lookup returns CDR1 LNHDA and CDR2 SQIVND (reference sequence). The CDR3 DNA is TGTGCCAGTAGTATAATTGGGGGGCCTCCTTATGGCTACACCTTC. Translation: CASSIIGGPPYGYTF.

CDR3 in DNA: TGCGCCAGCAGTGAAGGACTAGCGGGCACCGGGGAGCTGTTTTTT. Amino acid sequence: CASSEGLAGTGELFF. This chain uses TRBV10-1 with TRBJ2-2; TRBD2 agrees at 11 bases. V dropped 3 bases and J dropped 4; count of bases not matched to a gene: 1. The CDR3 contains 15 residues. Germline lookup yields CDR1 WNHNN and CDR2 SYGVQD (reference sequence).

The V gene is TRBV5-4, the J gene TRBJ2-1; 10 bases are a match to TRBD2. The CDR3 is 16 amino acids. CDR1 and CDR2 (germline): SGHNT, YYREEE (reference sequence). Trimming took 4 bases from V and 6 from J; bases not matched to a gene: 10. The chain's CDR3 is CASSAREREGSNEQFF. The DNA of the CDR3 is TGTGCCAGCAGCGCCCGCGAGCGGGAGGGAAGCAATGAGCAGTTCTTC.

In this sample, this clone turned up once. This chain links TRBV18 with TRBJ2-3; no definite D call. The V end lost 4 bases, the J end lost 3 bases, and 11 bases lay between the germline ends. The CDR3 spans 14 residues. Germline CDR1 is KGHSH and CDR2 is LQKENI. The CDR3 DNA is TGTGCCAGCTCACAACCGGGTGGGACAGATACGCAGTATTTT. Its translation: CASSQPGGTDTQYF.

This chain joins TRBV12-5 and TRBJ2-6; 9 nucleotides align to TRBD1. There are 18 residues in the CDR3. The junction had 8 bases not matched to a gene; V was cut back by 5 bases and J by 0 bases. The germline V gene has CDR1 LGHNT and CDR2 FRNRAP. DNA of the CDR3: TGTGCTAGTGGTGCATGGACAGGGGCGAGCTCTGGGGCCAACGTCCTGACTTTC. Protein product: CASGAWTGASSGANVLTF.

This clone occurred once. This chain links TRBV7-9 with TRBJ2-7; 7 bases fit TRBD2. The germline V gene has CDR1 SEHNR and CDR2 FQNEAQ (reference sequence). The CDR3 spans 15 residues. V lost 7 bases to trimming and J lost 7 bases; unmatched junction nucleotides: 16. The DNA of the CDR3 is TGTGCCAGCACCGGGGGAGGGGCGTCCTCTCGGGAGCAGTACTTC. Encoded protein: CASTGGGASSREQYF.